This TCR beta chain was sequenced during a study of blood T cell repertoires in COVID-19. Authors' processing steps: Reference gene primer amplification gave estimated nucleated cell counts. The table came from immunoSEQ multiplex PCR; TCRdb's copy has only in-frame clones and leaves some out. D and trimming come from the DNA, and the V and J calls and clone size come from that table. The sample has approximately 230,000 clones; around 90% are singletons. Recruits, aged roughly 18 to 100 years, lived in 24 US areas. The CDR3 totals 13 residues. CDR1 is MGHRA and CDR2 is YSYEKL in the germline V gene. Trimming stripped 3 bases from V and 9 bases from J, with 12 bases between.

Sequencing was carried out using PBMCs or T cells enriched from blood (not recorded which). The clonotype originates from a woman in her twenties or thirties with acute COVID-19. The chain employs TRBV4-1 and TRBJ2-1; D is uncertain. CDR3 in amino acids: CASSHPVPSEQFF. CDR3 DNA: TGCGCCAGCAGCCACCCCGTTCCTAGTGAGCAGTTCTTC.